These 10 T cell receptor beta chains originate from one sample sequenced in a study of PD-L1 blockade in urothelial cancer. Time point denoted: pretreatment peripheral blood. Profiled with immunoSEQ multiplex PCR; TCRdb holds only in-frame clones, not every one. The sample has about 63,000 clones, roughly 80% seen once. This specimen was PBMCs, taken around atezolizumab (anti-PD-L1) treatment. These receptors were obtained from a man between 65 and 85 years old with urothelial cancer.

V gene TRBV16 combines with J gene TRBJ1-5; 9 positions agree with TRBD1. V shed 5 bases, J shed 8 bases, and the junction held 7 bases outside the gene matches. This CDR3 has 14 amino acids. The V gene's germline CDR1 is KGHSY and CDR2 FQNENV. CDR3 bases: TGTGCCAGCAGCTTTGACAGGGGGAGAGAGCCCCAGCATTTT. This gives the protein CASSFDRGREPQHF.

This chain joins TRBV5-1 and TRBJ1-2; D possibly corresponds to TRBD1 (6 bases). CDR3 length equals 14 residues. The V gene's germline CDR1 is SGHRS and CDR2 YFSETQ. Trimming took 2 bases from V and 4 from J, leaving 12 bases between them. The CDR3 sequence is CASSLGGTGYGYTF. In DNA form, the CDR3 reads TGCGCCAGCAGCTTAGGGGGTACCGGCTATGGCTACACCTTC.

The chain links TRBV7-8 to TRBJ2-5; 9 bases fit TRBD2. CDR1 SGHVS and CDR2 FQNEAQ come from the germline V gene. This CDR3 region has 15 residues. The V gene end was trimmed by 0 bases and the J gene end by 4 bases; junction bases not matched to a gene: 3. CDR3 nucleotides: TGTGCCAGCAGCTTAGCCGCGGGGGGGCGAGAGACCCAGTACTTC. Translating it yields CASSLAAGGRETQYF.

V usage is TRBV9 and J usage is TRBJ1-2; D remains unclear. V lost 0 bases, J lost 4 bases, and 7 bases lay in between. The CDR3 has 13 residues. Per the germline V gene, CDR1 is SGDLS and CDR2 is YYNGEE. For the CDR3, the DNA is TGTGCCAGCAGCGTAGACGGACTCTATGGCTACACCTTC. Translating gives CASSVDGLYGYTF.

This clone was seen repeatedly, ten times or more. This rearrangement joins TRBV4-1 to TRBJ2-2, with 11 nucleotides matching TRBD1. J was trimmed by 4 bases and V by 2 bases; bases with no gene match: 3. The CDR3 has 16 amino acids. Germline V CDR1 and CDR2: MGHRA, YSYEKL. This CDR3 is CASSQPDRGLTGELFF. In DNA form, the CDR3 reads TGCGCCAGCAGCCAACCGGACAGGGGGCTCACCGGGGAGCTGTTTTTT.

The CDR3 spells CASAGGNTIYF. The DNA for the CDR3 is TGTGCCAGCGCAGGGGGAAACACCATATATTTT. The V and J genes are TRBV7-9 and TRBJ1-3; the D gene is possibly TRBD1 (5 bases). Trimming pared 8 bases from V and 4 bases from J, leaving 6 bases between. Germline V lookup: CDR1 SEHNR, CDR2 FQNEAQ (reference sequence). This CDR3 is built from 11 residues.

This chain uses TRBV7-9 with TRBJ2-1; 14 nucleotides align to TRBD2. V was clipped by 5 bases and J by 3 bases; unmatched bases: 6. CDR1 is SEHNR and CDR2 is FQNEAQ in the germline V gene (reference sequence). The CDR3 is made up of 17 amino acids. The CDR3 DNA reads as TGTGCCAGCAGCCCCGGACTAGCGGGAGGAGTCTACAATGAGCAGTTCTTC. Protein product: CASSPGLAGGVYNEQFF.

On this clone itself: This specimen includes other DNA sequences encoding the same CDR3. The chain recombines TRBV6-5 with TRBJ1-2; TRBD1 matches 8 bases. The CDR3 has 14 residues. Trimming removed 8 bases from V and 8 bases from J; junction bases left unmatched: 13. The V gene's germline CDR1 is MNHEY and CDR2 SVGAGI. CDR3 amino acids: CASGLGQGGYGYTF. Written as DNA, the CDR3 is TGTGCCAGCGGACTTGGACAGGGCGGCTACGGCTACACCTTC.

The rearrangement uses TRBV6-1 and TRBJ2-1, with 9 bases that match TRBD2. The CDR3 consists of 15 residues. V was pared by 9 bases and J by 9 bases, with 15 bases of the junction left unmatched. The V gene's germline CDR1 is MNHNS and CDR2 SASEGT. CDR3 in DNA: TGTGCCAGTTCCTCGAGCGGGAGCGGGAGGAGTGAGCAGTTCTTC. This gives the protein CASSSSGSGRSEQFF.

This clone was seen repeatedly, ten times or more. The rearrangement joins TRBV7-8 to TRBJ2-1; D possibly corresponds to TRBD1 (5 bases). The CDR3 consists of 16 residues. V was cut by 1 base and J by 7 bases, with 17 bases left in between. The germline V gene has CDR1 SGHVS and CDR2 FQNEAQ. The DNA of the CDR3 is TGTGCCAGCAGCTTAGAGGCCAGGGTGGTCGGGAATGAGCAGTTCTTC. Translated, it gives CASSLEARVVGNEQFF.